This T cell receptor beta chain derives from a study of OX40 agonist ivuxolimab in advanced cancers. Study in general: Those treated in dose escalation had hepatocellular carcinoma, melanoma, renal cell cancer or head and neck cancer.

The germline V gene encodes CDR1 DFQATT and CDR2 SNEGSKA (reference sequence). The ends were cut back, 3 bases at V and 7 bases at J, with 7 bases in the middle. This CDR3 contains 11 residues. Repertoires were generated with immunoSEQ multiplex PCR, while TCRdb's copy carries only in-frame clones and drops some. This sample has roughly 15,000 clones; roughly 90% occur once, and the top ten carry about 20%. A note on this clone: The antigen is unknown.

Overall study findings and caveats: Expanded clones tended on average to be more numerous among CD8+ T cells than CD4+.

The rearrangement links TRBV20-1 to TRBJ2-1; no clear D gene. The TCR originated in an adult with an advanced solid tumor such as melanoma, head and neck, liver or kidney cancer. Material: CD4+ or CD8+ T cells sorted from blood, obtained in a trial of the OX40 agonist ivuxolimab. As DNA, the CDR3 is TGCAGTGCTAGTCGGGCGAATGAGCAGTTCTTC. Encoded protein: CSASRANEQFF.